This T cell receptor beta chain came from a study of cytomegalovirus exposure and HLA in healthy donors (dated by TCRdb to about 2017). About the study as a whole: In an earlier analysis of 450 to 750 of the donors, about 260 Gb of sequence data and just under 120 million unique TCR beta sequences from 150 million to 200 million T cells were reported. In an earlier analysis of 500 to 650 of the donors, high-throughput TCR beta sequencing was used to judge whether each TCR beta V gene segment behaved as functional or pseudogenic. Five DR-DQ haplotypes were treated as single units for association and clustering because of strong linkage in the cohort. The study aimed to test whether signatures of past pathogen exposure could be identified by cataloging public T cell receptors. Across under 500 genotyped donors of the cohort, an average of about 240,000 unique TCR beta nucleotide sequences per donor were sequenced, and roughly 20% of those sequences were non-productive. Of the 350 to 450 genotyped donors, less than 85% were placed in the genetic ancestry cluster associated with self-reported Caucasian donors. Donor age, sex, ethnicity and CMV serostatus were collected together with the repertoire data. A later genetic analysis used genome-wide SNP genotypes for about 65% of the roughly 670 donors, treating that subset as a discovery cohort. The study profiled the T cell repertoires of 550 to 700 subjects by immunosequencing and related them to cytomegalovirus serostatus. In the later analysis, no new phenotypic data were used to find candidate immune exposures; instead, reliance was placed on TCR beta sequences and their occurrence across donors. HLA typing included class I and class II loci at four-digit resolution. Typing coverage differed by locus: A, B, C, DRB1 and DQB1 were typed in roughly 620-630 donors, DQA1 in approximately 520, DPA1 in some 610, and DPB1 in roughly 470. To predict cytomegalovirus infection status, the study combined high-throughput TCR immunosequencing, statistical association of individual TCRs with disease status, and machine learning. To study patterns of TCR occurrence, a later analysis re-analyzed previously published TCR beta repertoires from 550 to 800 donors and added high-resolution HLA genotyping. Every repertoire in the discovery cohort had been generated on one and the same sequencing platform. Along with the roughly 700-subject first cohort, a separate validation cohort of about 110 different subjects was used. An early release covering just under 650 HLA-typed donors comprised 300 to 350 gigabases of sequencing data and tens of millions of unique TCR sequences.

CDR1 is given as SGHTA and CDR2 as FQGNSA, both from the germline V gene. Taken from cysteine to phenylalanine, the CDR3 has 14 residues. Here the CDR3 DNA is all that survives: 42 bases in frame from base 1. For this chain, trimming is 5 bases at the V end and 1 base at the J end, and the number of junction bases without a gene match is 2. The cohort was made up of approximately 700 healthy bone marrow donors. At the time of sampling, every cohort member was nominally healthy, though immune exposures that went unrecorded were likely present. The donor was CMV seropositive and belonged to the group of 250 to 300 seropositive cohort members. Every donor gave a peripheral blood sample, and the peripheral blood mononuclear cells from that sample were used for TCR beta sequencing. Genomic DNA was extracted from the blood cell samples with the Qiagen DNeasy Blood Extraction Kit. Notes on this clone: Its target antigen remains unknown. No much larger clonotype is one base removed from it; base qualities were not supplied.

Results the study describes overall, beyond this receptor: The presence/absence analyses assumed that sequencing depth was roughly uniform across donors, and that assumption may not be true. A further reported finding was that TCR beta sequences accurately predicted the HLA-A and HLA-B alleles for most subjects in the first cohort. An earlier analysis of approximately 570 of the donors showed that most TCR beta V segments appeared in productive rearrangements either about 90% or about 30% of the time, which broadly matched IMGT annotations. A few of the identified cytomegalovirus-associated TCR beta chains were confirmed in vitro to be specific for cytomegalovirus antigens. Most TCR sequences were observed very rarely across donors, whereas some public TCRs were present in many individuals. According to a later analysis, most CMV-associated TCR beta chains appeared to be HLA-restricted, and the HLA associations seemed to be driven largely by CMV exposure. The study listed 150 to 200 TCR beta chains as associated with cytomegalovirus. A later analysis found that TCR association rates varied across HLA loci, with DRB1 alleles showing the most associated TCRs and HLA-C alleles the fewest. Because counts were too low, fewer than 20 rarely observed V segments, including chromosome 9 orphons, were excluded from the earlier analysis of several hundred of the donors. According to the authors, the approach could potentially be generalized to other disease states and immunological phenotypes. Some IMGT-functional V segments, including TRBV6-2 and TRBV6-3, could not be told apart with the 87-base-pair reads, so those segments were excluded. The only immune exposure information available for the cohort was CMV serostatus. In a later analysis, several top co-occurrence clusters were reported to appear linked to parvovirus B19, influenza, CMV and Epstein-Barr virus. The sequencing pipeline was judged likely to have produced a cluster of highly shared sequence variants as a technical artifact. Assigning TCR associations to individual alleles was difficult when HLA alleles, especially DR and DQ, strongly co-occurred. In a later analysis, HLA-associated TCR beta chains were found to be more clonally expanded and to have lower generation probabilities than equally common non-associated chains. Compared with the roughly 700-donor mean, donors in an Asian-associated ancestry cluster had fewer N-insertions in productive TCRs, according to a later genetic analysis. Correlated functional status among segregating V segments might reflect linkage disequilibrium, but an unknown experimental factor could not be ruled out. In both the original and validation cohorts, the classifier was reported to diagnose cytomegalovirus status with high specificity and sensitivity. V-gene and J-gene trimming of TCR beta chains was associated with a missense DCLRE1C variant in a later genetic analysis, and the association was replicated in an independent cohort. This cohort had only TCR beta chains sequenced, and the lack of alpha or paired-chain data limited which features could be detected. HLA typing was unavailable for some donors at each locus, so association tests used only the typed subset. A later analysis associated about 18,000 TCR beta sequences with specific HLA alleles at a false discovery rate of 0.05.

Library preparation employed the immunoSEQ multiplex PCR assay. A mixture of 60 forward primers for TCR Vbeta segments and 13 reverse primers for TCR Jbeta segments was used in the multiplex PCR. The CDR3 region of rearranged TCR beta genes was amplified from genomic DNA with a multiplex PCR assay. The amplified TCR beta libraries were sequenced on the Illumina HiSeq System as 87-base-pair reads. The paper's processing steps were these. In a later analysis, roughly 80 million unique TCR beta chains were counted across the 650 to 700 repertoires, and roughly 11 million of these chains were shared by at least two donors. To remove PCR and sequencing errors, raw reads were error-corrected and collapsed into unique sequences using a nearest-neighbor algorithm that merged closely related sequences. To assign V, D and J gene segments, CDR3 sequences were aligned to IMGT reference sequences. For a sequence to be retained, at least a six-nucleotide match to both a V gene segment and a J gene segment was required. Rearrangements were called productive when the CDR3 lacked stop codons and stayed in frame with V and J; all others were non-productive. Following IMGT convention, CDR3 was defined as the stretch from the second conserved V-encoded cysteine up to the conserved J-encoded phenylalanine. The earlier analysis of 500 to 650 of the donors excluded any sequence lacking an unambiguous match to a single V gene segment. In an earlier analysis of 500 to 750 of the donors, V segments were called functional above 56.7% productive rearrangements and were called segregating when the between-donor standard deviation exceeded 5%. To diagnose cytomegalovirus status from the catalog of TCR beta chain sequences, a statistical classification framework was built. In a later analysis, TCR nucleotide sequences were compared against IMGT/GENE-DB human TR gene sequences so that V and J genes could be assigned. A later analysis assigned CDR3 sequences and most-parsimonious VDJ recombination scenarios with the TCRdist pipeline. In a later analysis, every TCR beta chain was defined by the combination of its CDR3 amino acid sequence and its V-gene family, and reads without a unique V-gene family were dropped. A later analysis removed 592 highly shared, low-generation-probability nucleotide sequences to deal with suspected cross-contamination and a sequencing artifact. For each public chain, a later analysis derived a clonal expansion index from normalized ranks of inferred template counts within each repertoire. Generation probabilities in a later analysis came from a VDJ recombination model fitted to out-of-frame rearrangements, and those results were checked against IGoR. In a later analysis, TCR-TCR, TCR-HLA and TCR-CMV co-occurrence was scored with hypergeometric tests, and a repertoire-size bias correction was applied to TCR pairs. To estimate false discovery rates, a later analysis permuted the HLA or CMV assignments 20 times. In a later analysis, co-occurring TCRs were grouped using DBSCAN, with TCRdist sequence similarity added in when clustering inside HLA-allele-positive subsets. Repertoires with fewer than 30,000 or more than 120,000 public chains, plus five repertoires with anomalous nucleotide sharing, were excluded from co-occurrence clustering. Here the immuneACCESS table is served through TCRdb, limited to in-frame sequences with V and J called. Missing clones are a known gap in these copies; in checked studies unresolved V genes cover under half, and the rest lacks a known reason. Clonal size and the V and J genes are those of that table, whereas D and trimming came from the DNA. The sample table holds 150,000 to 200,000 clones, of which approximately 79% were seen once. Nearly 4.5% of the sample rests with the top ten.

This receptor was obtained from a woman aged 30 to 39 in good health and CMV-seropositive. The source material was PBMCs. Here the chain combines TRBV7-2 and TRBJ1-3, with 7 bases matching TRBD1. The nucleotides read TGTGCCAGCAGCAACAGGGGTTCTGGAAACACCATATATTTT. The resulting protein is CASSNRGSGNTIYF.